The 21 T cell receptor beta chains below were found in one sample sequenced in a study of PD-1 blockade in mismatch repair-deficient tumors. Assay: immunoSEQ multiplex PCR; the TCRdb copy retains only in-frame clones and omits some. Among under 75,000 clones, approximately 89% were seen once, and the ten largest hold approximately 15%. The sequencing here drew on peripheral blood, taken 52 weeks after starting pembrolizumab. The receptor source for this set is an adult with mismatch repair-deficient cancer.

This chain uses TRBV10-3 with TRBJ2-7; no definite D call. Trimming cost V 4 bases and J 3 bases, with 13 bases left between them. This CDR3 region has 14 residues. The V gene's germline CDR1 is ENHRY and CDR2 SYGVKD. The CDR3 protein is CAISAPNVDYEQYF. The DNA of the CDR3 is TGTGCCATCAGTGCCCCAAACGTGGACTACGAGCAGTACTTC.

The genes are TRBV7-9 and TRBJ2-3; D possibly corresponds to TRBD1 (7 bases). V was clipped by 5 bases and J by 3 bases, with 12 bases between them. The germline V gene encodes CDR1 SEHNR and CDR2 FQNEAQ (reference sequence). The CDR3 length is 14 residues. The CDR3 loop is CASSPRDSTDTQYF. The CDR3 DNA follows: TGTGCCAGCAGCCCGCGGGACAGTACAGATACGCAGTATTTT.

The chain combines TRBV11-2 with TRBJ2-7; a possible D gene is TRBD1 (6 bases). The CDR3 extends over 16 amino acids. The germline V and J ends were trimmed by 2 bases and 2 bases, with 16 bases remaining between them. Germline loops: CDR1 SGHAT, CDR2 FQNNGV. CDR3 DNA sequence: TGTGCCAGCAGCTTATCAGGACAGATCCGGGCCTACGAGCAGTACTTC. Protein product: CASSLSGQIRAYEQYF.

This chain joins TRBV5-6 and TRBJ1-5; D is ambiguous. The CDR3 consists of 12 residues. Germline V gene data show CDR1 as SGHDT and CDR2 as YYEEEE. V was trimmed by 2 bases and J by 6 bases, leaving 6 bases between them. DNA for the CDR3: TGTGCCAGCAGCTTTTGGGGTCAGCCCCAGCATTTT. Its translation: CASSFWGQPQHF.

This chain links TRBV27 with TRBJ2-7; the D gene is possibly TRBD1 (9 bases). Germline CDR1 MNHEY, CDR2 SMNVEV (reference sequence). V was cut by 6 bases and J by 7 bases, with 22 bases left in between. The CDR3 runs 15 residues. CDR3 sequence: CASRKGTGTRFEQYF. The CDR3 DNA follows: TGTGCCAGCAGGAAAGGGACAGGGACTAGATTTGAGCAGTACTTC.

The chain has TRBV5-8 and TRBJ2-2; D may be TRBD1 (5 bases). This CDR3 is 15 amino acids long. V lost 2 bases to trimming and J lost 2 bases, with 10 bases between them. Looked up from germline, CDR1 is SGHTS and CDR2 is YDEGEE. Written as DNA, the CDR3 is TGTGCCAGCAGCTTATTCCAGGGTAACACCGGGGAGCTGTTTTTT. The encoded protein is CASSLFQGNTGELFF.

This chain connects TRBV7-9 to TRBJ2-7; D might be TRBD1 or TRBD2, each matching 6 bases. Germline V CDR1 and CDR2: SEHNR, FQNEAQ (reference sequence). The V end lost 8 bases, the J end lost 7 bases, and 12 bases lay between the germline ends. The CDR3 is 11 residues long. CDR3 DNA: TGTGCCAGCGAAAGGGGGGAGGAGCAGTACTTC. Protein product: CASERGEEQYF.

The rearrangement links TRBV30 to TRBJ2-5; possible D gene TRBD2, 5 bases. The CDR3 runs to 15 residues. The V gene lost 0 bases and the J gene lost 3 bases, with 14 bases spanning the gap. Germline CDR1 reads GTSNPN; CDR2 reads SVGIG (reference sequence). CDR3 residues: CAWSVFLTTEETQYF. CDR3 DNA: TGTGCCTGGAGTGTATTCCTGACTACAGAAGAGACCCAGTACTTC.

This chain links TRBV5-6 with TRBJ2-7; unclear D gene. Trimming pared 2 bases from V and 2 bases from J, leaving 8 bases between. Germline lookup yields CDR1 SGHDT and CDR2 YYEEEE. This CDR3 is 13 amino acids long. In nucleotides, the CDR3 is TGTGCCAGCAGCTTCACGGGCGCCTACGAGCAGTACTTC. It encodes CASSFTGAYEQYF.

CDR3 coding DNA: TGTGCCAGCAGTAGGGGGAGGTGGAGTTTCCCAGATACGCAGTATTTT. This translates into CASSRGRWSFPDTQYF. This chain uses TRBV5-6 with TRBJ2-3; D tentatively fits TRBD1 or TRBD2 (6 bases each). Looked up from germline, CDR1 is SGHDT and CDR2 is YYEEEE. V lost 5 bases and J lost 4, with 20 bases in between. The CDR3 spans 16 residues.

CDR3: CASSLDLELVEQYF. CDR3 sequence (DNA): TGCGCCAGCAGCTTGGACCTGGAGCTTGTAGAGCAGTACTTC. This sequence joins TRBV4-3 and TRBJ2-7; D unclear. Germline assignment: CDR1 LGHNA and CDR2 YSLEER. The V end lost 5 bases, the J end lost 7 bases, and 18 bases lay between the germline ends. The CDR3 contains 14 residues.

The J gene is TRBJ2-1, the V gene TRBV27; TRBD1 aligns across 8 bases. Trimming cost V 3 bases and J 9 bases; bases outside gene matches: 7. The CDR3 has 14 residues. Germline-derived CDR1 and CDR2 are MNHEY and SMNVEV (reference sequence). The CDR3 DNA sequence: TGTGCCAGCAGTTTCCTGGACAGGGCTATTGAGCAGTTCTTC. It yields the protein CASSFLDRAIEQFF.

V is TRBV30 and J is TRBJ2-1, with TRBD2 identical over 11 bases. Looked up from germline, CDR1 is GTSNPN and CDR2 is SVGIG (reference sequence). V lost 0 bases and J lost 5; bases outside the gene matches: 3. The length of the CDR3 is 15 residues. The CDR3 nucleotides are TGTGCCTGGAGTGTCGGGACTAGCGGAGACAATGAGCAGTTCTTC. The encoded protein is CAWSVGTSGDNEQFF.

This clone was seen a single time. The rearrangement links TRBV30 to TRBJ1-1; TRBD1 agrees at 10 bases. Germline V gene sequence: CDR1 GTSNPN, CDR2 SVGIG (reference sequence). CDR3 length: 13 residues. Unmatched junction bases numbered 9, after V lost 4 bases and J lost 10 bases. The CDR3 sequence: CAWKRGQGRRAFF. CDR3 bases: TGTGCCTGGAAGCGGGGACAGGGGAGGCGAGCTTTCTTT.

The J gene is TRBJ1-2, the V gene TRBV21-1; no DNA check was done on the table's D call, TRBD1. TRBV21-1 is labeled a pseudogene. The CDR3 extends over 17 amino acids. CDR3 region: CASSTRQGSRLNYGYTF. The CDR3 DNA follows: TGTGCCAGCAGCACCCGACAGGGTTCCCGTCTTAACTATGGCTACACCTTC.

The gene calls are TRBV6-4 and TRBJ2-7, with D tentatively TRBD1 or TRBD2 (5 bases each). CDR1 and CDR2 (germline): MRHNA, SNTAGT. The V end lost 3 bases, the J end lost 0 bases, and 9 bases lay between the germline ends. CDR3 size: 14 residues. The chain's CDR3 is CASSEGTGSYEQYF. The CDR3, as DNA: TGTGCCAGCAGTGAGGGGACGGGCTCCTACGAGCAGTACTTC.

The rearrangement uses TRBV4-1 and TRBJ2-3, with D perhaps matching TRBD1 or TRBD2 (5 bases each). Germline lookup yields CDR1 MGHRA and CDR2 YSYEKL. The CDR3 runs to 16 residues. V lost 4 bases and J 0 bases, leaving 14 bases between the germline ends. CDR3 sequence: CASSLGRTGSTDTQYF. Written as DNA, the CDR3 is TGCGCCAGCAGCCTGGGGCGGACGGGGAGCACAGATACGCAGTATTTT.

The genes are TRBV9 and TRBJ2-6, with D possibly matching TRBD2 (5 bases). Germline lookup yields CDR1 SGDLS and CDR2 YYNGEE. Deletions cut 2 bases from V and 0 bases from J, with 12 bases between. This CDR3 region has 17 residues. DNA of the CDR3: TGTGCCAGCAGCGTTCCCGGAGGTCACTCTGGGGCCAACGTCCTGACTTTC. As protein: CASSVPGGHSGANVLTF. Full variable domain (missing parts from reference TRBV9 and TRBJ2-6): DSGVTQTPKHLITATGQRVTLRCSPRSGDLSVYWYQQSLDQGLQFLIQYYNGEERAKGNILERFSAQQFPDLHSELNLSSLELGDSALYFCASSVPGGHSGANVLTFGAGSRLTVL.

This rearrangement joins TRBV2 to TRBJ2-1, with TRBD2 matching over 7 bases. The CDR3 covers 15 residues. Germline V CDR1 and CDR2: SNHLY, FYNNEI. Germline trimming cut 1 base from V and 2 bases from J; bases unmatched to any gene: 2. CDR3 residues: CASSEGAGAYNEQFF. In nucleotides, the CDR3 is TGTGCCAGCAGTGAAGGGGCGGGAGCCTACAATGAGCAGTTCTTC.

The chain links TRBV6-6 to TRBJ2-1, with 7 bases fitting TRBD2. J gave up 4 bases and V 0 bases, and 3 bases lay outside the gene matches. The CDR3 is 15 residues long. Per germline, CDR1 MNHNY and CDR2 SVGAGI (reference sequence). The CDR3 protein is CASSYSRAGYNEQFF. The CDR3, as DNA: TGTGCCAGCAGTTACTCGCGAGCGGGGTACAATGAGCAGTTCTTC.

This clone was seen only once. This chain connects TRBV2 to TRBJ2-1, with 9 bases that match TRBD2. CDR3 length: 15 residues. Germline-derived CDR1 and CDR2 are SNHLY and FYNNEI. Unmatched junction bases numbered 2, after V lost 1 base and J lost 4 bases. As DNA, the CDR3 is TGTGCCAGCAGTGAAGGGACTAGCGCGTACAATGAGCAGTTCTTC. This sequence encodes CASSEGTSAYNEQFF.